These T cell receptor beta chains were read from a single sample in a study of T cell responses to AZD1222 COVID-19 vaccine. Libraries were prepared by immunoSEQ multiplex PCR; TCRdb keeps only in-frame clonotypes and omits some of them. Altogether some 94,000 clones are present, roughly 92% being singletons, with the ten largest covering approximately 12%. The source material was peripheral blood, sampled on day 0 of AZD1222 vaccination. The receptors shown here come from an adult in good health. Each CDR3 is given with its conserved first and last residue. The order of the fields is D gene, J gene, clone size, V gene, CDR3 protein, CDR3 DNA. D genes are given only for firm matches. A row's size may be missing; if present it is once, few, many or a size class.

NA,TRBJ1-3,NA,TRBV24-1,CATSDLSVPGISGNTIYF,TGTGCCACCAGTGATTTGTCCGTCCCCGGCATCTCTGGAAACACCATATATTTT
TRBD1,TRBJ1-2,NA,TRBV28,CASSLVGTGGADGYTF,TGTGCCAGCAGTTTAGTAGGGACAGGGGGCGCAGATGGCTACACCTTC
NA,TRBJ1-2,once,TRBV5-8,CASSLGTDRVRGYTF,TGTGCCAGCAGCCTGGGGACGGACCGGGTTAGAGGCTACACCTTC
TRBD2,TRBJ2-2,once,TRBV29-1,CSVRRGGADTGELFF,TGCAGCGTTCGGCGCGGGGGGGCCGACACCGGGGAGCTGTTTTTT
NA,TRBJ2-1,NA,TRBV7-9,CASSLLVQNYNEQFF,TGTGCCAGCAGCTTATTGGTGCAAAACTACAATGAGCAGTTCTTC
TRBD1,TRBJ2-1,NA,TRBV20-1,CSASIGQGAYNEQFF,TGCAGTGCTAGTATAGGACAGGGGGCCTACAATGAGCAGTTCTTC
TRBD1,TRBJ1-1,NA,TRBV3-1/TRBV3-2,CASSQPGQGPGGAFF,TGTGCCAGCAGTCAACCGGGACAGGGGCCGGGAGGGGCTTTCTTT
TRBD1,TRBJ1-1,few,TRBV7-8,CASSPRQGGNTEAFF,TGTGCCAGCAGCCCCAGACAGGGGGGGAACACTGAAGCTTTCTTT
NA,TRBJ1-5,NA,TRBV5-6,CASSSRSRGRPQHF,TGTGCCAGCAGCTCCCGGTCCCGAGGGAGACCCCAGCATTTT
NA,TRBJ1-2,NA,TRBV6-5,CASSYGRGEFGYTF,TGTGCCAGCAGTTACGGCCGGGGGGAGTTCGGCTACACCTTC
TRBD1,TRBJ1-2,NA,TRBV10-3,CAISGTGGLMSYGYTF,TGTGCCATCAGTGGGACAGGGGGTCTCATGTCCTATGGCTACACCTTC
TRBD2,TRBJ2-2,NA,TRBV19,CASSNPGLAGDTGELFF,TGTGCCAGTAGTAACCCGGGACTAGCGGGAGACACCGGGGAGCTGTTTTTT
NA,TRBJ2-7,NA,TRBV30,CAWSRSGEQYF,TGTGCCTGGAGCCGGTCCGGCGAGCAGTACTTC
TRBD1,TRBJ1-5,few,TRBV28,CASIRGQGQPQHF,TGTGCCAGCATCAGGGGACAGGGTCAGCCCCAGCATTTT
NA,TRBJ1-1,NA,TRBV7-2,CASGLQRNTEAFF,TGTGCCAGCGGGCTGCAGAGGAACACTGAAGCTTTCTTT
TRBD1,TRBJ2-5,NA,TRBV6-5,CASSRDRGKETQYF,TGTGCCAGCAGTAGGGACAGGGGAAAAGAGACCCAGTACTTC
NA,TRBJ1-5,NA,TRBV27,CASSLYSAGQPQHF,TGTGCCAGCAGTTTATATTCAGCAGGACAGCCCCAGCATTTT
NA,TRBJ1-2,NA,TRBV12-3/TRBV12-4,CASSRTAYGYTF,TGTGCCAGCAGCCGGACAGCCTATGGCTACACCTTC
NA,TRBJ2-5,NA,TRBV9,CASSVAGSGRETQYF,TGTGCCAGCAGCGTAGCGGGTTCAGGTCGGGAGACCCAGTACTTC
NA,TRBJ2-5,NA,TRBV5-8,CASSPRQDGQETQYF,TGTGCCAGCAGCCCTCGACAGGACGGCCAAGAGACCCAGTACTTC
TRBD2,TRBJ2-5,NA,TRBV12-3/TRBV12-4,CASTPGLVETQYF,TGTGCCAGCACCCCGGGACTAGTAGAGACCCAGTACTTC
NA,TRBJ2-5,NA,TRBV2,CASNPWETQYF,TGTGCCAGCAATCCTTGGGAGACCCAGTACTTC
NA,TRBJ1-6,NA,TRBV4-1,CASSQDLSSSFLSPLHF,TGCGCCAGCAGCCAAGATCTCTCATCCTCTTTCCTCTCACCCCTCCACTTT
NA,TRBJ2-7,once,TRBV5-1,CASSLDVGFPYEQYF,TGCGCCAGCAGCTTGGATGTGGGGTTCCCCTACGAGCAGTACTTC
TRBD2,TRBJ2-1,NA,TRBV19,CASSIDRASGQFF,TGTGCCAGTAGTATCGACCGGGCTAGCGGGCAGTTCTTC
NA,TRBJ1-5,NA,TRBV4-2,CASSQGPGLNQPQHF,TGTGCCAGCAGCCAAGGCCCAGGGTTGAATCAGCCCCAGCATTTT
TRBD2,TRBJ2-5,NA,TRBV9,CASSVLAGKETQYF,TGTGCCAGCAGCGTCTTAGCGGGAAAAGAGACCCAGTACTTC
NA,TRBJ2-7,NA,TRBV5-1,CASSPDSSYEQYF,TGCGCCAGCAGCCCTGACAGTTCCTACGAGCAGTACTTC
NA,TRBJ1-4,NA,TRBV2,CASSEASAATNEKLFF,TGTGCCAGCAGTGAAGCTTCGGCAGCAACTAATGAAAAACTGTTTTTT
NA,TRBJ1-2,NA,TRBV10-3,CAIRDQDSPNYGYTF,TGTGCCATCAGGGACCAGGACAGTCCTAACTATGGCTACACCTTC
NA,TRBJ1-6,NA,TRBV6-5,CASSYFVVTAGSPLHF,TGTGCCAGCAGTTACTTTGTAGTGACAGCGGGCTCACCCCTCCACTTT
TRBD2,TRBJ2-7,NA,TRBV7-6,CASSLVSSGEYEQYF,TGTGCCAGCAGCTTAGTGTCTAGCGGGGAATACGAGCAGTACTTC
TRBD1,TRBJ1-1,NA,TRBV6-5,CASSYDRGTEAFF,TGTGCCAGCAGTTATGACAGGGGCACTGAAGCTTTCTTT
NA,TRBJ1-1,NA,TRBV11-2,CASSLVRGNTEAFF,TGTGCCAGCAGCTTAGTGCGGGGGAACACTGAAGCTTTCTTT
TRBD1,TRBJ2-7,NA,TRBV28,CASSVPRGPTYEQYF,TGTGCCAGCAGTGTCCCCAGGGGGCCCACCTACGAGCAGTACTTC
NA,TRBJ2-7,NA,TRBV19,CASKSGASYEQYF,TGTGCCAGCAAGTCCGGGGCGTCCTACGAGCAGTACTTC
TRBD1,TRBJ1-2,NA,TRBV6-2/TRBV6-3,CASSYAQGVYGYTF,TGTGCCAGCAGTTACGCGCAGGGGGTATATGGCTACACCTTC
NA,TRBJ2-3,NA,TRBV4-3,CASSQDGAGGTDTQYF,TGCGCCAGCAGCCAAGATGGAGCAGGGGGCACAGATACGCAGTATTTT
NA,TRBJ1-1,few,TRBV6-5,CASSYGRGEAFF,TGTGCCAGCAGTTACGGGCGGGGAGAAGCTTTCTTT
NA,TRBJ1-5,NA,TRBV2,CASTNLGGQPQHF,TGTGCCAGCACTAATCTAGGGGGTCAGCCCCAGCATTTT
NA,TRBJ2-7,NA,TRBV6-4,CASRSLTGRVTYEQYF,TGTGCCAGCAGATCCCTGACTGGGCGCGTGACCTACGAGCAGTACTTC
NA,TRBJ1-5,NA,TRBV19,CASRYLRDSNQPQHF,TGTGCCAGTAGATACCTCAGGGATAGCAATCAGCCCCAGCATTTT
TRBD1,TRBJ1-1,NA,TRBV4-1,CASSHRTGDTEAFF,TGCGCCAGCAGCCACAGGACAGGGGACACTGAAGCTTTCTTT
TRBD2,TRBJ2-1,NA,TRBV5-1,CASSSRTSRNEQFF,TGCGCCAGCAGCTCACGGACTAGCCGGAATGAGCAGTTCTTC
NA,TRBJ1-2,once,TRBV3-1/TRBV3-2,CASSQGPGVGYTF,TGTGCCAGCAGCCAAGGACCAGGGGTGGGCTACACCTTC
NA,TRBJ1-3,NA,TRBV18,CASSPMRPSTGNTIYF,TGTGCCAGCTCACCCATGCGACCCTCGACTGGAAACACCATATATTTT
TRBD1,TRBJ2-1,NA,TRBV7-8,CASSREQGTSYNEQFF,TGTGCCAGCAGCCGAGAACAGGGGACCTCCTACAATGAGCAGTTCTTC
TRBD1,TRBJ1-2,NA,TRBV10-3,CAITPDRVGYGYTF,TGTGCCATCACCCCGGACAGGGTGGGCTATGGCTACACCTTC
NA,TRBJ2-5,NA,TRBV19,CASSLGSGETQYF,TGTGCCAGTAGTCTGGGCAGTGGAGAGACCCAGTACTTC
TRBD1,TRBJ2-2,NA,TRBV7-9,CASTSGGTGELFF,TGTGCCAGCACCTCAGGGGGCACCGGGGAGCTGTTTTTT
NA,TRBJ2-3,once,TRBV16,CASSQSGRTDTQYF,TGTGCCAGCAGCCAATCTGGTCGCACAGATACGCAGTATTTT
TRBD2,TRBJ2-7,NA,TRBV19,CASSIMASGRAAYEQYF,TGTGCCAGTAGTATAATGGCTAGCGGGAGGGCCGCCTACGAGCAGTACTTC
NA,TRBJ2-5,NA,TRBV6-5,CATSRVSGETQYF,TGTGCCACCTCCCGAGTTTCGGGCGAGACCCAGTACTTC
NA,TRBJ1-2,NA,TRBV29-1,CSVGSGLQGYTF,TGCAGCGTTGGTTCGGGGCTACAAGGCTACACCTTC
TRBD1,TRBJ2-2,NA,TRBV10-3,CAISEDGQGAAGELFF,TGTGCCATCAGTGAAGACGGACAGGGGGCGGCCGGGGAGCTGTTTTTT